In its sample, the clone carrying this T cell receptor (beta chain) was seen once. This entry comes from a study of a mutant IDH1 vaccine in newly diagnosed glioma. The time point was: baseline, week 1 (first vaccination visit). The treatment here: pre-vaccination baseline after standard-of-care therapy. Assay: immunoSEQ multiplex PCR; the TCRdb copy retains only in-frame clones and omits some. The table shows tens of thousands of clones, with under 90% occurring only once. The origin of this receptor is a woman between 50 and 59 years old with glioma. The sequenced sample was PBMCs, obtained from a glioma patient treated with radiotherapy, temozolomide or both.

CDR3 residues: CASSRTSGTYNEQFF. CDR3 sequence (DNA): TGTGCCAGCAGCCGAACCAGCGGAACCTACAATGAGCAGTTCTTC. The V and J genes are TRBV5-4 and TRBJ2-1; the D gene is possibly TRBD2 (5 bases). CDR3 length equals 15 residues. CDR1 is SGHNT, CDR2 YYREEE, per germline (reference sequence). V lost 4 bases and J 2 bases, leaving 13 bases between the germline ends.